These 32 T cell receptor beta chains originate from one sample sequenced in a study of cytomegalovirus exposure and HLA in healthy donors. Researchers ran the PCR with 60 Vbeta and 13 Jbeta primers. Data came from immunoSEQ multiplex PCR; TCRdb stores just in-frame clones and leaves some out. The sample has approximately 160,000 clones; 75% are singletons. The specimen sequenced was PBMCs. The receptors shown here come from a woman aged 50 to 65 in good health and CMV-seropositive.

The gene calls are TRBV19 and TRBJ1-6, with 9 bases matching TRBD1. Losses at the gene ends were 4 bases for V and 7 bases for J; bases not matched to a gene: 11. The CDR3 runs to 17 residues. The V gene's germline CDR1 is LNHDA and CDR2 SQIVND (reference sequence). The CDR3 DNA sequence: TGTGCCAGTAGTAGCGGACAGGGGAGAATGCAGAATTCACCCCTCCACTTT. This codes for CASSSGQGRMQNSPLHF.

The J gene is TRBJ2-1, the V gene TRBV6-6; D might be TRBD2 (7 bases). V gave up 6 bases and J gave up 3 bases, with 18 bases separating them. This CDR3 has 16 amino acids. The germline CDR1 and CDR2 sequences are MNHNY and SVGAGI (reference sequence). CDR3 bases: TGTGCCAGCAGCAGGGATCTAGCGGACAGCTACAATGAGCAGTTCTTC. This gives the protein CASSRDLADSYNEQFF.

The CDR3 loop reads CASGGDSMNTEAFF. CDR3 DNA: TGTGCTAGTGGTGGAGACAGCATGAACACTGAAGCTTTCTTT. V is TRBV12-5 and J is TRBJ1-1, with D tentatively TRBD1 (5 bases). This CDR3 region has 14 residues. The V end was cut by 5 bases, the J end by 0 bases, with 10 bases between. Germline V gene data show CDR1 as LGHNT and CDR2 as FRNRAP.

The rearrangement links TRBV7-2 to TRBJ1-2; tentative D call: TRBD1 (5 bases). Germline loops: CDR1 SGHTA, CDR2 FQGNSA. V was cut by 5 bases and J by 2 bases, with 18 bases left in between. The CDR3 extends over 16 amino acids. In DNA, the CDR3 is TGTGCCAGCAGCCACGACGGGGGACGGGTAAACTATGGCTACACCTTC. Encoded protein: CASSHDGGRVNYGYTF.

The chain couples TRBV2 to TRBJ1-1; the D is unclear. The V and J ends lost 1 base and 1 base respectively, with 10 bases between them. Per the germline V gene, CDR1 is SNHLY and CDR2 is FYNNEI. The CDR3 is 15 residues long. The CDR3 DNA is TGTGCCAGCAGTGAAGGTCCGAGGGCGAACACTGAAGCTTTCTTT. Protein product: CASSEGPRANTEAFF.

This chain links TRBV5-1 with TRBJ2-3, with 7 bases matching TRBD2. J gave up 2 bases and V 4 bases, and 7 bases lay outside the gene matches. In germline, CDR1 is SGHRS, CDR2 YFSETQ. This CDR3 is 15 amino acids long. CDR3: CASSVGGVATDTQYF. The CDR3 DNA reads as TGCGCCAGCAGCGTGGGGGGGGTTGCCACAGATACGCAGTATTTT.

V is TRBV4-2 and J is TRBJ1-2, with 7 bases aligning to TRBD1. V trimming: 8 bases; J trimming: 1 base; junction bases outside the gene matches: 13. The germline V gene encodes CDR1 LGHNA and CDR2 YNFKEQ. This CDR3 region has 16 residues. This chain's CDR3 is CASGEGAQGDNYGYTF. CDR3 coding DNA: TGTGCCAGCGGTGAGGGTGCGCAGGGGGATAACTATGGCTACACCTTC.

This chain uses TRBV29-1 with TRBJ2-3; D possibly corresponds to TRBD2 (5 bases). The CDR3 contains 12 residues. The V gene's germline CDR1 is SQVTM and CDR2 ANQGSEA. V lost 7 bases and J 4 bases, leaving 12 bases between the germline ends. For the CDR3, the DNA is TGCAGCGCCCGGCTTAGCGCAGATACGCAGTATTTT. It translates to CSARLSADTQYF.

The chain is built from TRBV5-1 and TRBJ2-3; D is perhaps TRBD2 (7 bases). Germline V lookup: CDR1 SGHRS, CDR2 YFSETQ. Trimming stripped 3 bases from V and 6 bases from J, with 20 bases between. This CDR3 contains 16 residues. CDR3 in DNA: TGCGCCAGCAGCTCCTCACAGGGCGGGGGATTGGATACGCAGTATTTT. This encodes CASSSSQGGGLDTQYF.

The CDR3 DNA sequence: TGTGCCAGCAGCTCGCTAGCGGGGGGCACCGGGGAGCTGTTTTTT. Protein sequence: CASSSLAGGTGELFF. The chain is built from TRBV7-3 and TRBJ2-2; 11 positions agree with TRBD2. Germline V gives CDR1 SGHTA, CDR2 FQGTGA. Trimming at V came to 4 bases and at J to 4 bases, leaving 2 bases not matched to a gene. CDR3 size: 15 residues.

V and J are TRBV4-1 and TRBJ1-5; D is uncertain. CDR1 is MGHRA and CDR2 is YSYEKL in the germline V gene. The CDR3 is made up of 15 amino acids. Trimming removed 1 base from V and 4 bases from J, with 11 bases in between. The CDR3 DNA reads TGCGCCAGCAGCCAAGTTTGGCCCGGGAATCAGCCCCAGCATTTT. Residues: CASSQVWPGNQPQHF.

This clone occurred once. The CDR3 loop reads CASRQRTSGGWDTDTQYF. CDR3 DNA: TGCGCCAGCAGGCAGAGGACTAGCGGGGGCTGGGACACAGATACGCAGTATTTT. This chain connects TRBV4-1 to TRBJ2-3; 13 bases are shared with TRBD2. With 6 bases clipped from V and 2 bases from J, the junction kept 11 bases outside the gene matches. The germline CDR1 and CDR2 sequences are MGHRA and YSYEKL. CDR3 size: 18 residues.

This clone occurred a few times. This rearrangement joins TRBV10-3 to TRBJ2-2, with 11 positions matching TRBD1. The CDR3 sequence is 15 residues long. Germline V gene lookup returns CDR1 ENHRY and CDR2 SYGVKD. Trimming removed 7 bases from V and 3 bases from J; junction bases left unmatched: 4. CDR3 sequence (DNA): TGTGCCATCAACCCGGGACAGGGGGACACCGGGGAGCTGTTTTTT. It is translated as CAINPGQGDTGELFF.

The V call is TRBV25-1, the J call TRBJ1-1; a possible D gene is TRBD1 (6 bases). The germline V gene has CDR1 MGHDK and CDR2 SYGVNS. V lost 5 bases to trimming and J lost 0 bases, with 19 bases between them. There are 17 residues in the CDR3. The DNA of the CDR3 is TGTGCCAGCAGTCAAAACTCCGGGGGGACATTGAACACTGAAGCTTTCTTT. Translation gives CASSQNSGGTLNTEAFF.

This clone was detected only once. For the CDR3, the DNA is TGTGCCAGTAGTATGGGCCCCGACAGGGGGCTAAGCCCCACGAACTATGGCTACACCTTC. It codes for CASSMGPDRGLSPTNYGYTF. V gene TRBV19 combines with J gene TRBJ1-2; 10 nucleotides line up with TRBD1. Trimming at V came to 3 bases and at J to 2 bases, leaving 18 bases not matched to a gene. The CDR3 consists of 20 residues. The germline CDR1 and CDR2 sequences are LNHDA and SQIVND (reference sequence). Using reference TRBV19 and TRBJ1-2 for the parts outside the CDR3, the full variable domain is DGGITQSPKYLFRKEGQNVTLSCEQNLNHDAMYWYRQDPGQGLRLIYYSQIVNDFQKGDIAEGYSVSREKKESFPLTVTSAQKNPTAFYLCASSMGPDRGLSPTNYGYTFGSGTRLTVV.

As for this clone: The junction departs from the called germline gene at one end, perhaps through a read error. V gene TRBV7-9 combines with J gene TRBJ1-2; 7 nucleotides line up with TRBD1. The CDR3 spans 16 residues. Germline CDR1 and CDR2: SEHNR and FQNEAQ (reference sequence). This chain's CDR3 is CSSSLGSRDSGYGYTF. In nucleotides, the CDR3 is TGTTCCAGCAGCTTAGGCTCTAGGGACAGCGGCTATGGCTACACCTTC. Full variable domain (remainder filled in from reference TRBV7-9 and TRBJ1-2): DTGVSQNPRHKITKRGQNVTFRCDPISEHNRLYWYRQTLGQGPEFLTYFQNEAQLEKSRLLSDRFSAERPKGSFSTLEIQRTEQGDSAMYLCSSSLGSRDSGYGYTFGSGTRLTVV.

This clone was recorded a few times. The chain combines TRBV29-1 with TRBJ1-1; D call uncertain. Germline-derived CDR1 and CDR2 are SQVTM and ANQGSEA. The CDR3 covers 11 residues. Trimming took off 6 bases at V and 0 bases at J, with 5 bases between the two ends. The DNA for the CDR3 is TGCAGCGTGGTAGTGAACACTGAAGCTTTCTTT. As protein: CSVVVNTEAFF.

The CDR3 loop is CASREDRVNTEAFF. In DNA form, the CDR3 reads TGTGCCAGCAGGGAGGACAGAGTGAACACTGAAGCTTTCTTT. The rearrangement joins TRBV6-5 to TRBJ1-1, with D possibly TRBD1 on 6 matching bases. CDR1 and CDR2 from the germline V gene are MNHEY and SVGAGI. This CDR3 is built from 14 residues. V was pared by 6 bases and J by 0 bases, with 11 bases between.

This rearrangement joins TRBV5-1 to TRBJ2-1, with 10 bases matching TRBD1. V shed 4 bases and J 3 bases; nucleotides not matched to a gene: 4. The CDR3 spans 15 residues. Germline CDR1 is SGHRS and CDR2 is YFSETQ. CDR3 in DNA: TGCGCCAGCAGCCAGGGACAGGGGAACTACAATGAGCAGTTCTTC. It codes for CASSQGQGNYNEQFF.

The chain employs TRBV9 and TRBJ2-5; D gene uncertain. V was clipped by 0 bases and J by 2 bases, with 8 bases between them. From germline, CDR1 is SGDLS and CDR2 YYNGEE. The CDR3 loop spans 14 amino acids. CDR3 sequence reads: CASSVGTVQETQYF. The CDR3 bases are TGTGCCAGCAGCGTAGGTACAGTACAAGAGACCCAGTACTTC.

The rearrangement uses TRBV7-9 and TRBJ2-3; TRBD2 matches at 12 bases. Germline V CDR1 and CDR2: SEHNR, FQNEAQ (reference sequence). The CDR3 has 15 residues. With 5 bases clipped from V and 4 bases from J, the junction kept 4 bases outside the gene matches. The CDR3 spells CASSQTSGGPDTQYF. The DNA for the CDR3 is TGTGCCAGCAGCCAGACTAGCGGGGGCCCAGATACGCAGTATTTT.

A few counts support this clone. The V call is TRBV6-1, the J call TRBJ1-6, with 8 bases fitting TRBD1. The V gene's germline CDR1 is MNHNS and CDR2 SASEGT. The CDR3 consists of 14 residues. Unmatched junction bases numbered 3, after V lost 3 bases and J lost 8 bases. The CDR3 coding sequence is TGTGCCAGCAGTGAGGGACAGGCCTATTCACCCCTCCACTTT. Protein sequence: CASSEGQAYSPLHF.

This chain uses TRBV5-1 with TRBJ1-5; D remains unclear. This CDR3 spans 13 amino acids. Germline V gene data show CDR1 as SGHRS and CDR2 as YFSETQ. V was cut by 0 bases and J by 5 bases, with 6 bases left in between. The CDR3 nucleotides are TGCGCCAGCAGCTTGGCCCCGGATCAGCCCCAGCATTTT. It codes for CASSLAPDQPQHF.

The CDR3 DNA is TGTGCCGCGGCCGGGACTAGCGGTAGCACAGATACGCAGTATTTT. As protein: CAAAGTSGSTDTQYF. V usage is TRBV10-3 and J usage is TRBJ2-3; TRBD2 agrees at 11 bases. The J segment lost 0 bases and the V segment lost 11 bases, leaving 7 bases of the junction unmatched. CDR3 size: 15 residues. The germline V gene has CDR1 ENHRY and CDR2 SYGVKD.

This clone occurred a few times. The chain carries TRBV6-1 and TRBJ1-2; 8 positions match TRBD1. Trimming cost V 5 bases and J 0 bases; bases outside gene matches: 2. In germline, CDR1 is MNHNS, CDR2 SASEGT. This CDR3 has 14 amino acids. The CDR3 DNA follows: TGTGCCAGCAGTTTACAGGGGGCTAACTATGGCTACACCTTC. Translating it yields CASSLQGANYGYTF.

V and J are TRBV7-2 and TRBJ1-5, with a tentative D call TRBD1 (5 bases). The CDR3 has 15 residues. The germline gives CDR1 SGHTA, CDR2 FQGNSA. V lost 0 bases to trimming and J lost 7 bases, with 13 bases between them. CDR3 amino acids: CASSLAEGVWQPQHF. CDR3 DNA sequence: TGTGCCAGCAGCTTAGCGGAAGGGGTCTGGCAGCCCCAGCATTTT.

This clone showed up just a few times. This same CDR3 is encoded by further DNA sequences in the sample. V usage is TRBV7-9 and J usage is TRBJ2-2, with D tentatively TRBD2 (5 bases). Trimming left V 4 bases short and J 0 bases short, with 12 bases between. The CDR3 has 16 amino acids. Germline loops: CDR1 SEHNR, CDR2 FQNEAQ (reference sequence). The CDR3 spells CASSSQRGSNTGELFF. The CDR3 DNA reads TGTGCCAGCAGCTCCCAACGGGGATCGAACACCGGGGAGCTGTTTTTT.

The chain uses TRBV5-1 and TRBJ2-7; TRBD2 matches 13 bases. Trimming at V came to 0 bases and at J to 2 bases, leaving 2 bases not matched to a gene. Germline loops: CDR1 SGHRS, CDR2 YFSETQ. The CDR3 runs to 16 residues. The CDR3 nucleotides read TGCGCCAGCAGCTTGGGGGGACTAGCGGGGCCCTACGAGCAGTACTTC. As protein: CASSLGGLAGPYEQYF. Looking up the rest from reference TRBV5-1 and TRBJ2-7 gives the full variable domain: KAGVTQTPRYLIKTRGQQVTLSCSPISGHRSVSWYQQTPGQGLQFLFEYFSETQRNKGNFPGRFSGRQFSNSRSEMNVSTLELGDSALYLCASSLGGLAGPYEQYFGPGTRLTVT.

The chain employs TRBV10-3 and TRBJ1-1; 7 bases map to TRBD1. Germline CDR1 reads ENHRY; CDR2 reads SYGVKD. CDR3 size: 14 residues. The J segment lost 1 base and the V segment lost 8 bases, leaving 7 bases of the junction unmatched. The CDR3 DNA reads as TGTGCCATCTTCTCCGGGACAGAGAACACTGAAGCTTTCTTT. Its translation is CAIFSGTENTEAFF.

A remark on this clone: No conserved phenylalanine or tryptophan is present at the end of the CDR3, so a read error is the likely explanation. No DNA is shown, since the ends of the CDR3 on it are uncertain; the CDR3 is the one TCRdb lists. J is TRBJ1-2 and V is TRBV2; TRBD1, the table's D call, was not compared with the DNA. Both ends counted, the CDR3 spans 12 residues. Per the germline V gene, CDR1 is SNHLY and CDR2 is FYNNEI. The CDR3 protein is CASSLGGQRTSL.

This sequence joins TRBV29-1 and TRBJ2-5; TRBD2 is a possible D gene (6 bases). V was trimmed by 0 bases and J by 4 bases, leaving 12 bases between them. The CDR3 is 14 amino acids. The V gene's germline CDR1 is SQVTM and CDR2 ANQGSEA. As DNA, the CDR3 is TGCAGCGTTGAAGATATAGGACTACGAGAGACCCAGTACTTC. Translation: CSVEDIGLRETQYF.

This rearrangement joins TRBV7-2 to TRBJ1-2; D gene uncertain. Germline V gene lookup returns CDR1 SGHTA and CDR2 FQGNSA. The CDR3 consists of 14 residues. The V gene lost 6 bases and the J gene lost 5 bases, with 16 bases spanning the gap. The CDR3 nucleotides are TGTGCCAGCAGTTCTCAGATCGGCGGGTATGGCTACACCTTC. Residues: CASSSQIGGYGYTF.